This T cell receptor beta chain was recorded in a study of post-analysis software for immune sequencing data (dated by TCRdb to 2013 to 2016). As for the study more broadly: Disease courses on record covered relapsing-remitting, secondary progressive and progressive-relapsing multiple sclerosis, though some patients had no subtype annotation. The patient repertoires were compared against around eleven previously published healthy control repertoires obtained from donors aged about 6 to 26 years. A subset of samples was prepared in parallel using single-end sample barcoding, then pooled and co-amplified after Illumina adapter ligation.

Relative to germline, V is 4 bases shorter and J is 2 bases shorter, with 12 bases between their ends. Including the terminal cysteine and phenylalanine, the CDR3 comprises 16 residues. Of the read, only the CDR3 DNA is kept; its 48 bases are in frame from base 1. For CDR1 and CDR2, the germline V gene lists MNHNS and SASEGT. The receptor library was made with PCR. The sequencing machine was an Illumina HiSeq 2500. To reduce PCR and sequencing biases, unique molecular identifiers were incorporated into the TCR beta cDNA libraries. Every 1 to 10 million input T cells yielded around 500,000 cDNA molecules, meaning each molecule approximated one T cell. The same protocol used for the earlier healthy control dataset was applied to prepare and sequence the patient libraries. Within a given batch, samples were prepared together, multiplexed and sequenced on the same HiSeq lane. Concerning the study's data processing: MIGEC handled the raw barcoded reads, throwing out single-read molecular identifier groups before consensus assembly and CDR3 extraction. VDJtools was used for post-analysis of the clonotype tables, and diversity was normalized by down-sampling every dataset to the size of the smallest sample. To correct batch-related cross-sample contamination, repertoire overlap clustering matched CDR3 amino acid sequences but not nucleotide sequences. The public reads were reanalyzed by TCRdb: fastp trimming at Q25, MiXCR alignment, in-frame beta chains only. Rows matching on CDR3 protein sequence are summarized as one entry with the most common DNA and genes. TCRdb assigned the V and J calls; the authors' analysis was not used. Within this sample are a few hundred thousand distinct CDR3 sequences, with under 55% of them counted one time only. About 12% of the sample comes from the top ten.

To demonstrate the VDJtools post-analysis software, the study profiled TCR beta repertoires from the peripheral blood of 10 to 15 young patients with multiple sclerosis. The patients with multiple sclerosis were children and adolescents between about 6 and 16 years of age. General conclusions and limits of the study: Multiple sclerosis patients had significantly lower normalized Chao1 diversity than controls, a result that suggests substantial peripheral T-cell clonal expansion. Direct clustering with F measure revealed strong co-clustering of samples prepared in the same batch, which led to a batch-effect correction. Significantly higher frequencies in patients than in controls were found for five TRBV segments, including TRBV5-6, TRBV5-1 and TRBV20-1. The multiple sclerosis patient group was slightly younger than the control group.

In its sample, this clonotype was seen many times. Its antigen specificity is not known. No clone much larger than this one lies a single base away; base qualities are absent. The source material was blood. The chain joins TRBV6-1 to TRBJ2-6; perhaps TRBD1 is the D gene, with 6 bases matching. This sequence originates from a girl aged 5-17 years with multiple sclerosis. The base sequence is TGTGCCAGCAGTGCGACTCCAGGGGCTGGGGCCAACGTCCTGACTTTC. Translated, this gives CASSATPGAGANVLTF.